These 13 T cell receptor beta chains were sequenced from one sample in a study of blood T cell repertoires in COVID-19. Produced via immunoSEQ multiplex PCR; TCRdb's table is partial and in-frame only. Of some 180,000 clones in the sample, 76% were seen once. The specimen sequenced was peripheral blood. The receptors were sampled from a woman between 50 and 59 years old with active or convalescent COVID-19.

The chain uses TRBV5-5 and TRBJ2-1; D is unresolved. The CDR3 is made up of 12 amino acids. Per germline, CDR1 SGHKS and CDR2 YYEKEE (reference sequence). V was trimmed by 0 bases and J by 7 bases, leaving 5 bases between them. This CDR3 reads CASSLELNEQFF. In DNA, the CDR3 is TGTGCCAGCAGCTTGGAACTGAATGAGCAGTTCTTC.

CDR3 sequence: CASSHGQGWNEQFF. CDR3 DNA sequence: TGTGCCAGCAGCCATGGACAGGGATGGAATGAGCAGTTCTTC. The V call is TRBV9, the J call TRBJ2-1; 8 bases are a match to TRBD1. J gave up 7 bases and V 4 bases, and 7 bases lay outside the gene matches. Germline V gene data show CDR1 as SGDLS and CDR2 as YYNGEE. The CDR3 runs to 14 residues.

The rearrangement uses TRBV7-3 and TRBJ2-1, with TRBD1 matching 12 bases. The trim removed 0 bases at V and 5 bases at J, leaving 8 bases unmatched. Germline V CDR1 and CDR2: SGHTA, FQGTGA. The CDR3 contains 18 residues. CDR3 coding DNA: TGTGCCAGCAGCTTAACGGTGAACCGGGACAGGGGGCACAATGAGCAGTTCTTC. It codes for CASSLTVNRDRGHNEQFF.

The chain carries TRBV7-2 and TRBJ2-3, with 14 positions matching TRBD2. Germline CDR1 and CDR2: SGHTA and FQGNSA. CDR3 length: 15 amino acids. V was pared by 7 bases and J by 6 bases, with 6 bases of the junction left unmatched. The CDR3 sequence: CASNVRTSGRDTQYF. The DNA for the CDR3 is TGTGCCAGCAACGTAAGGACTAGCGGGAGGGATACGCAGTATTTT.

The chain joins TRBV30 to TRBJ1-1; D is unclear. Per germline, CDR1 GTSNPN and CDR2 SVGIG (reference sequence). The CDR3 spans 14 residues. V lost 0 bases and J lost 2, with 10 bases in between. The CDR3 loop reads CAWSVKRTNTEAFF. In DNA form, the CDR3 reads TGTGCCTGGAGTGTAAAGCGCACCAACACTGAAGCTTTCTTT. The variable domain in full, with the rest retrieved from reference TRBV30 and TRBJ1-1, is SQTIHQWPATLVQPVGSPLSLECTVEGTSNPNLYWYRQAAGRGLQLLFYSVGIGQISSEVPQNLSASRPQDRQFILSSKKLLLSDSGFYLCAWSVKRTNTEAFFGQGTRLTVV.

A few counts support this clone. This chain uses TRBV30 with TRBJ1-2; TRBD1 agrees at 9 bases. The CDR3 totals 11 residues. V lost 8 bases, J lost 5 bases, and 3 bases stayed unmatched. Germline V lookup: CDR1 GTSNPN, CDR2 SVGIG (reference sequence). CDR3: CAVTGGYGYTF. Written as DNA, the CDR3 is TGTGCCGTGACAGGGGGATATGGCTACACCTTC.

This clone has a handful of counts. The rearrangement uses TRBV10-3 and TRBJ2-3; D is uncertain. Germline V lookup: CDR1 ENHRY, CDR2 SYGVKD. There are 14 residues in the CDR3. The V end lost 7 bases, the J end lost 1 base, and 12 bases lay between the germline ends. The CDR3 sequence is CAINLGAGTDTQYF. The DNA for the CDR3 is TGTGCCATCAACCTAGGAGCCGGCACAGATACGCAGTATTTT.

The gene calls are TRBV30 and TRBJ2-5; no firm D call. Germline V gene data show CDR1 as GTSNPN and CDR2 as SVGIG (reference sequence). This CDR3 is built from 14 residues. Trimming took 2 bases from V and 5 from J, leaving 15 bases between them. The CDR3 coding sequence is TGTGCCTGGAGTTTTAGAGCCCTACGGGAGACCCAGTACTTC. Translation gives CAWSFRALRETQYF. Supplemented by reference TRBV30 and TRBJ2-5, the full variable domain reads SQTIHQWPATLVQPVGSPLSLECTVEGTSNPNLYWYRQAAGRGLQLLFYSVGIGQISSEVPQNLSASRPQDRQFILSSKKLLLSDSGFYLCAWSFRALRETQYFGPGTRLLVL.

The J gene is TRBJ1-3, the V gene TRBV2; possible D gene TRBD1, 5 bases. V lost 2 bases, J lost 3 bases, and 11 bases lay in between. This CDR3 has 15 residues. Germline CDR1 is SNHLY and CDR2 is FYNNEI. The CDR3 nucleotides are TGTGCCAGCAGTGAATTACAGGCCATTGGAAACACCATATATTTT. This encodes CASSELQAIGNTIYF.

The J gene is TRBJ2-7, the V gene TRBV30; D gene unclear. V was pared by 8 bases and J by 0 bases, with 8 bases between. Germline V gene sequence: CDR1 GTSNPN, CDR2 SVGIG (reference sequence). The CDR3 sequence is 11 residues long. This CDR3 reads CAATRSYEQYF. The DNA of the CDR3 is TGTGCCGCGACTCGCTCCTACGAGCAGTACTTC. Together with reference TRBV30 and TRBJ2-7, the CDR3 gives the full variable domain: SQTIHQWPATLVQPVGSPLSLECTVEGTSNPNLYWYRQAAGRGLQLLFYSVGIGQISSEVPQNLSASRPQDRQFILSSKKLLLSDSGFYLCAATRSYEQYFGPGTRLTVT.

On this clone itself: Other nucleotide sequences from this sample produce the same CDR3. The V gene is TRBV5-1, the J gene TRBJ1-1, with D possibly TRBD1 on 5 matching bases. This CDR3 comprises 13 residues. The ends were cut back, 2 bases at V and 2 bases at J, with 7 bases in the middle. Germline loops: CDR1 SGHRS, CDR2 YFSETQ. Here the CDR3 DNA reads TGCGCCAGCAGCTTAGGGGTTAACACTGAAGCTTTCTTT. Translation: CASSLGVNTEAFF.

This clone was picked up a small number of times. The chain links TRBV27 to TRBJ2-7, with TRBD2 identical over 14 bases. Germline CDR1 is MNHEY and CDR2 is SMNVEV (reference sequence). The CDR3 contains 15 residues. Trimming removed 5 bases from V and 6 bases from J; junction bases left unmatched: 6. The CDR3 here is CASSAGLAGVGEQYF. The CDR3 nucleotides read TGTGCCAGCAGTGCGGGACTAGCGGGAGTCGGCGAGCAGTACTTC.

For the CDR3, the DNA is TGTGCCAGCAGTTTCCAAGGCGCGGGCACTGAAGCTTTCTTT. Its translation is CASSFQGAGTEAFF. This sequence joins TRBV28 and TRBJ1-1; D gene ambiguous. The CDR3 is 14 amino acids. V was shortened by 3 bases and J by 4 bases, with 12 bases between the two germline ends. Germline V CDR1 and CDR2: MDHEN, SYDVKM.